A selection of T cell receptor beta chains follows, all from one sample in a study of cytotoxic CD8 clonotypes in ibrutinib-treated CLL. This table comes from immunoSEQ multiplex PCR, and its TCRdb copy is limited to in-frame clones, with some not included. The data show fewer than 400,000 clones, with roughly 70% seen just once and 6% to 6.5% held by the top ten. Material: PBMCs, obtained after 36 months of ibrutinib treatment. Source of these receptors: a human donor with chronic lymphocytic leukemia. Each CDR3 is given with its conserved first and last residue. A D gene is named only where the DNA matches it firmly. A row's size may be missing; if present it is once, few, many or a size class.

>TRBD1|TRBV15|few|14|TRBJ2-1
CATRGQTTYNEQFF
TGTGCCACCAGGGGACAGACAACCTACAATGAGCAGTTCTTC
>TRBD1|TRBV7-2|-|16|TRBJ1-2
CASSLRGTGRFYGYTF
TGTGCCAGCAGCTTACGGGGGACAGGGAGATTCTATGGCTACACCTTC
>TRBD1|TRBV19|-|12|TRBJ2-7
CMGQKAAYEQYF
TGTATGGGACAGAAAGCCGCCTACGAGCAGTACTTC
>TRBD1|TRBV7-2|-|16|TRBJ1-4
CASSDLAGTGDEKLFF
TGTGCCAGCAGCGACCTGGCGGGGACAGGGGATGAAAAACTGTTTTTT
>TRBD2|TRBV4-2|few|16|TRBJ2-2
CASSQGGLGPTGELFF
TGTGCCAGCAGCCAAGGGGGACTAGGTCCCACCGGGGAGCTGTTTTTT
>-|TRBV29-1|few|14|TRBJ1-2
CSVVLYDDNYGYTF
TGCAGCGTTGTCCTGTACGACGACAACTATGGCTACACCTTC
>TRBD2|TRBV14|-|16|TRBJ2-7
CASSQVAGGLPYEQYF
TGTGCCAGCAGCCAAGTAGCGGGAGGGCTACCCTACGAGCAGTACTTC
>-|TRBV28|-|16|TRBJ1-2
CASSLRGIVPSYGYTF
TGTGCCAGCAGTTTACGGGGGATAGTCCCTTCCTATGGCTACACCTTC
>-|TRBV6-1|-|15|TRBJ2-7
CASSDVRETSYEQYF
TGTGCCAGCAGTGATGTCCGGGAGACTAGCTACGAGCAGTACTTC
>-|TRBV7-8|once|14|TRBJ2-5
CASSSQGSEGTQYF
TGTGCCAGCAGCTCGCAGGGTTCCGAAGGGACCCAGTACTTC
>-|TRBV4-1|-|17|TRBJ2-2
CASSLRSVQGTAGELFF
TGCGCCAGCAGCCTTAGATCCGTGCAGGGTACTGCCGGGGAGCTGTTTTTT
>TRBD1|TRBV5-6|once|19|TRBJ2-2
CASSSYLTPGQGYTGELFF
TGTGCCAGCAGCTCGTACTTGACCCCGGGACAGGGTTACACCGGGGAGCTGTTTTTT
>TRBD2|TRBV5-6|-|13|TRBJ2-4
CASSQGGENIQYF
TGTGCCAGCAGCCAGGGAGGGGAAAACATTCAGTACTTC
>-|TRBV7-9|-|11|TRBJ2-3
CASPRADTQYF
TGTGCCAGCCCCAGGGCGGATACGCAGTATTTT
>TRBD2|TRBV18|-|17|TRBJ2-7
CASSKTIAGVMPYEQYF
TGTGCCAGCTCAAAGACTATAGCGGGAGTTATGCCCTACGAGCAGTACTTC
>TRBD1|TRBV29-1|-|14|TRBJ2-7
CSVEDRTGGYEQYF
TGCAGCGTTGAAGATCGAACAGGGGGCTACGAGCAGTACTTC
>-|TRBV27|-|13|TRBJ2-5
CASSSPAQETQYF
TGTGCCAGCAGTTCACCGGCCCAAGAGACCCAGTACTTC
>TRBD1|TRBV18|-|14|TRBJ1-5
CASSDSGGNQPQHF
TGTGCCAGCTCGGACTCAGGGGGGAATCAGCCCCAGCATTTT
>-|TRBV6-5|-|11|TRBJ1-2
CASNSGYGYTF
TGTGCCAGTAACTCAGGCTATGGCTACACCTTC
>-|TRBV4-3|-|16|TRBJ2-4
CASSQELAGAKNIQYF
TGCGCCAGCAGCCAAGAGCTGGCGGGAGCCAAAAACATTCAGTACTTC